The 10 T cell receptor beta chains below come from one sample, sequenced in a study of Tregs in tolerant kidney transplant recipients. Using immunoSEQ multiplex PCR, the repertoire was profiled, and TCRdb retains in-frame clones only, with some absent. The sample gives about 73,000 clones, under 98% of which show up once; around 0.51% is in the top ten. This specimen consisted of CD4+ T cells from blood, obtained before the transplant. All receptors derive from a human donor who received a combined kidney and bone marrow transplant.

The CDR3 here is CASSVDRGNTEAFF. The CDR3, as DNA: TGTGCCAGCAGCGTAGATCGGGGGAACACTGAAGCTTTCTTT. J is TRBJ1-1 and V is TRBV9; D ambiguous. Trimming pared 0 bases from V and 1 base from J, leaving 7 bases between. The CDR3 sequence is 14 residues long. Germline assignment: CDR1 SGDLS and CDR2 YYNGEE.

V and J are TRBV29-1 and TRBJ1-2, with 9 bases lining up with TRBD1. This CDR3 is 14 amino acids long. Germline V CDR1 and CDR2: SQVTM, ANQGSEA. The junction had 3 bases not matched to a gene; V was cut back by 4 bases and J by 0 bases. The CDR3 spells CSVGTGATNYGYTF. The CDR3 nucleotides read TGCAGCGTTGGGACAGGGGCGACTAACTATGGCTACACCTTC. Supplemented by reference TRBV29-1 and TRBJ1-2, the full variable domain reads SAVISQKPSRDICQRGTSLTIQCQVDSQVTMMFWYRQQPGQSLTLIATANQGSEATYESGFVIDKFPISRPNLTFSTLTVSNMSPEDSSIYLCSVGTGATNYGYTFGSGTRLTVV.

The chain employs TRBV11-2 and TRBJ2-5; TRBD2 matches 11 bases. The CDR3 contains 17 residues. Losses at the gene ends were 1 base for V and 2 bases for J; bases not matched to a gene: 6. In germline, CDR1 is SGHAT, CDR2 FQNNGV. The CDR3 coding sequence is TGTGCCAGCAGCTTAGTCCTCCTAGCGGGGGGACAAGAGACCCAGTACTTC. Protein product: CASSLVLLAGGQETQYF.

The chain is built from TRBV7-5 and TRBJ1-6; the DNA was not compared with TRBD1, the D call given in the table. TRBV7-5 is marked as a pseudogene. The CDR3 runs 15 residues. The CDR3 region has the DNA TGTGTCAGAAGCTTTCCGGGTCAGGGTAATTCACCCCTCCACTTT. The encoded protein is CVRSFPGQGNSPLHF.

This chain's CDR3 is CASSLQTGGGEKLFF. DNA for the CDR3: TGTGCCAGCAGCCTACAGACAGGGGGAGGCGAAAAACTGTTTTTT. V is TRBV7-2 and J is TRBJ1-4; 9 bases fit TRBD1. This CDR3 comprises 15 residues. In germline, CDR1 is SGHTA, CDR2 FQGNSA. With V trimmed by 5 bases and J by 8 bases, 9 bases remained unmatched.

The V and J genes are TRBV27 and TRBJ2-2; 10 bases match TRBD1. This CDR3 has 14 amino acids. The germline CDR1 and CDR2 sequences are MNHEY and SMNVEV (reference sequence). V lost 6 bases and J lost 7; bases outside the gene matches: 5. CDR3 coding DNA: TGTGCCAGCAGAAGACAGGGGGCAGGCGGGGAGCTGTTTTTT. Its protein product is CASRRQGAGGELFF.

Only one count was recorded for this clone. V is TRBV5-1 and J is TRBJ2-7; a weak D match, TRBD1 (6 bases). The CDR3 covers 15 residues. Deletions cut 0 bases from V and 1 base from J, with 11 bases between. Germline V gene data show CDR1 as SGHRS and CDR2 as YFSETQ. The CDR3 loop is CASSLASGASYEQYF. CDR3 nucleotides: TGCGCCAGCAGCTTGGCCTCAGGGGCGTCCTACGAGCAGTACTTC.

This sequence joins TRBV7-3 and TRBJ1-2; D might be TRBD1 (5 bases). Germline V gene data show CDR1 as SGHTA and CDR2 as FQGTGA. The CDR3 covers 14 residues. Trimming shortened V by 4 bases and J by 3 bases, and 12 bases separated the two germline ends. The CDR3: CASSSGSGHYGYTF. CDR3 coding DNA: TGTGCCAGCAGCTCAGGGAGCGGGCACTATGGCTACACCTTC.

In its sample, this clone was seen once. The V and J genes are TRBV15 and TRBJ2-1; 9 bases are shared with TRBD2. This CDR3 is built from 16 residues. Losses at the gene ends were 7 bases for V and 4 bases for J; bases not matched to a gene: 11. The germline gives CDR1 LNHNV, CDR2 YYDKDF (reference sequence). CDR3 nucleotide sequence: TGTGCCACCACCTTGGGGTCTAGCGGGGTATACAATGAGCAGTTCTTC. Residues: CATTLGSSGVYNEQFF.

The rearrangement joins TRBV18 to TRBJ2-7, with 9 bases aligning to TRBD1. The CDR3 sequence is 15 residues long. CDR1 KGHSH and CDR2 LQKENI come from the germline V gene. Trimming removed 5 bases from V and 7 bases from J; junction bases left unmatched: 12. CDR3 protein: CASSGPGQGLGEQYF. In DNA form, the CDR3 reads TGTGCCAGCTCAGGACCGGGACAGGGCCTGGGGGAGCAGTACTTC.